This T cell receptor beta chain stems from a study of cytomegalovirus exposure and HLA in healthy donors. The germline V and J ends were trimmed by 0 bases and 2 bases, with 14 bases remaining between them. Germline V gene data show CDR1 as SGDLS and CDR2 as YYNGEE. The CDR3 consists of 17 residues. Regarding this clone: This sample also contains other DNA sequences that code for the same CDR3.

Both 60 Vbeta primers and 13 Jbeta primers went into the PCR. Profiled with immunoSEQ multiplex PCR; TCRdb holds only in-frame clones, not every one. The sample lists around 100,000 clones, about 86% occurring once. The sequence was obtained from a woman in her sixties or seventies in good health and CMV-seropositive. J is TRBJ2-2 and V is TRBV9; no firm D call. Sequencing was carried out using PBMCs. CDR3 sequence: CASSVDVSSYNTGELFF. The CDR3 DNA reads TGTGCCAGCAGCGTAGATGTGTCCTCCTACAACACCGGGGAGCTGTTTTTT.